The rows below give T cell receptor beta chains drawn from one sample of a study of control samples from healthy donors and cancer patients. Repertoires were generated with immunoSEQ multiplex PCR, while TCRdb's copy carries only in-frame clones and drops some. The data hold some 80,000 clones, with around 92% observed a single time. Sequencing was performed on blood. The origin of the receptors is a man aged 45-65 years in good health. CDR3s include the opening cysteine and the closing phenylalanine or tryptophan. D genes are given only for firm matches. Not all rows give a size; the values are once, few, many and, for expanded clones, a class.

j_call,clone_size,d_call,v_call,cdr3_aa,cdr3_nt
TRBJ1-3,NA,NA,TRBV19,CASSIPGRSNTIYF,TGTGCCAGTAGTATTCCGGGACGATCGAACACCATATATTTT
TRBJ2-1,NA,NA,TRBV2,CASSDFSTYNEQFF,TGTGCCAGCAGTGATTTCAGCACCTACAATGAGCAGTTCTTC
TRBJ1-3,few,NA,TRBV27,CAPGNTIYF,TGTGCCCCGGGAAACACCATATATTTT
TRBJ1-2,NA,TRBD1,TRBV7-3,CASSFTGESGYTF,TGTGCCAGCAGCTTCACAGGGGAGAGTGGCTACACCTTC
TRBJ1-2,NA,NA,TRBV2,CASSVGPFNYGYTF,TGTGCCAGCAGTGTAGGGCCGTTTAACTATGGCTACACCTTC
TRBJ1-1,NA,NA,TRBV3-1/TRBV3-2,CASRARGWGNTEAFF,TGTGCCAGCAGAGCAAGAGGGTGGGGGAACACTGAAGCTTTCTTT
TRBJ2-1,NA,NA,TRBV5-8,CASSYPVEGLFRNEQFF,TGTGCCAGCAGCTACCCGGTCGAGGGACTGTTCAGAAATGAGCAGTTCTTC
TRBJ2-5,NA,NA,TRBV3-1/TRBV3-2,CASSQEPGLTETQYF,TGTGCCAGCAGCCAAGAGCCGGGGCTAACTGAGACCCAGTACTTC
TRBJ1-5,NA,TRBD1,TRBV18,CASSPFTGGDQPQHF,TGTGCCAGCTCACCATTCACAGGGGGTGATCAGCCCCAGCATTTT
TRBJ1-4,NA,NA,TRBV5-6,CASSQSTPERLFF,TGTGCCAGCAGCCAGTCTACCCCGGAGAGGCTGTTTTTT
TRBJ1-2,NA,NA,TRBV5-1,CASSLDGTLSYGYTF,TGCGCCAGCAGCTTGGACGGGACACTAAGCTATGGCTACACCTTC
TRBJ1-2,NA,NA,TRBV5-5,CASSRRTDYGYTF,TGTGCCAGCAGCCGTCGGACGGACTATGGCTACACCTTC
TRBJ1-3,once,NA,TRBV10-3,CAIRGSLSGNTIYF,TGTGCCATCAGGGGGAGTCTCTCTGGAAACACCATATATTTT
TRBJ1-1,NA,NA,TRBV6-2/TRBV6-3,CASSPEGRSVDEAFF,TGTGCCAGCAGCCCCGAAGGGCGAAGCGTGGATGAAGCTTTCTTT
TRBJ1-1,NA,TRBD1,TRBV5-1,CASSLARDSSNTEAFF,TGCGCCAGCAGCTTGGCCCGGGACAGTTCGAACACTGAAGCTTTCTTT
TRBJ2-2,NA,NA,TRBV24-1,CATSDSHGEELFF,TGTGCCACCAGTGACTCTCACGGCGAGGAGCTGTTTTTT
TRBJ1-2,NA,NA,TRBV12-3/TRBV12-4,CATHNDGYTF,TGTGCCACCCATAACGACGGCTACACCTTC
TRBJ2-7,NA,NA,TRBV18,CASSRDRSYEQYF,TGTGCCAGCTCACGAGACAGATCCTACGAGCAGTACTTC
TRBJ2-3,NA,TRBD2,TRBV11-2,CASSPRSGGTDTQYF,TGTGCCAGCAGCCCCCGGAGCGGGGGCACAGATACGCAGTATTTT
TRBJ2-5,NA,NA,TRBV2,CANGPQETQYF,TGTGCCAACGGCCCGCAAGAGACCCAGTACTTC
TRBJ2-3,NA,TRBD2,TRBV2,CASKSLAGGVATDTQYF,TGTGCCAGCAAATCGCTAGCGGGGGGGGTCGCCACAGATACGCAGTATTTT
TRBJ1-5,NA,TRBD1,TRBV19,CASSISGTGARQPQHF,TGTGCCAGTAGTATATCTGGGACAGGGGCAAGGCAGCCCCAGCATTTT
TRBJ2-5,NA,NA,TRBV5-1,CASSFKDGKETQYF,TGCGCCAGCAGCTTTAAAGACGGAAAAGAGACCCAGTACTTC
TRBJ2-2,NA,TRBD2,TRBV28,CASMRGGAGELFF,TGTGCCAGCATGCGGGGGGGTGCCGGGGAGCTGTTTTTT
TRBJ1-6,NA,NA,TRBV13,CASSLGFLNSPLHF,TGTGCCAGCAGCTTAGGATTCCTTAATTCACCCCTCCACTTT
TRBJ1-3,NA,NA,TRBV5-6,CASSLFQGIENTIYF,TGTGCCAGCAGCTTGTTTCAAGGGATAGAAAACACCATATATTTT
TRBJ1-2,NA,NA,TRBV10-3,CAIRTPRQTNYGYTF,TGTGCCATCAGGACACCGAGACAGACTAACTATGGCTACACCTTC
TRBJ2-3,NA,NA,TRBV27,CASSSYKTFTDTQYF,TGTGCCAGCAGTTCATACAAAACTTTCACAGATACGCAGTATTTT
TRBJ1-3,NA,NA,TRBV9,CASSVTSLGGLAYSGNTIYF,TGTGCCAGCAGCGTAACATCTCTTGGGGGTCTAGCCTACTCTGGAAACACCATATATTTT
TRBJ2-1,NA,TRBD2,TRBV9,CASSVVAGGPGEQFF,TGTGCCAGCAGCGTAGTGGCGGGGGGGCCAGGTGAGCAGTTCTTC
TRBJ1-3,few,TRBD1,TRBV27,CASSSTGLLKNTIYF,TGTGCCAGCAGTTCGACAGGGTTGTTGAAAAACACCATATATTTT
TRBJ1-5,NA,TRBD1,TRBV19,CASSPRTGQGNQPQHF,TGTGCCAGTAGTCCCAGAACGGGACAGGGCAATCAGCCCCAGCATTTT
TRBJ1-1,NA,TRBD1,TRBV5-1,CASSSADRGRTEAFF,TGCGCCAGCAGCTCGGCGGACAGGGGACGAACTGAAGCTTTCTTT
TRBJ2-7,NA,NA,TRBV14,CASSQGPSSYEQYF,TGTGCCAGCAGCCAAGGTCCCAGCTCCTACGAGCAGTACTTC
TRBJ2-3,NA,NA,TRBV10-3,CAIGYTDTQYF,TGTGCCATCGGCTACACAGATACGCAGTATTTT
TRBJ1-1,NA,NA,TRBV5-1,CASSLGVNTEAFF,TGCGCCAGCAGCTTGGGGGTGAACACTGAAGCTTTCTTT
TRBJ2-2,NA,TRBD1,TRBV15,CATSSSSPGTGMGEPPGKLFF,TGTGCCACCAGCAGTTCCTCCCCCGGGACAGGGATGGGTGAGCCACCGGGAAAGCTGTTTTTT
TRBJ1-5,NA,NA,TRBV19,CASTPPTLWGNQPQHF,TGTGCCAGTACCCCCCCGACTCTATGGGGCAATCAGCCCCAGCATTTT
TRBJ2-1,NA,TRBD2,TRBV6-2/TRBV6-3,CASIPAGYNEQFF,TGTGCCAGCATCCCAGCGGGGTACAATGAGCAGTTCTTC
TRBJ1-1,NA,NA,TRBV3-1/TRBV3-2,CASSQPQGNTEAFF,TGTGCCAGCAGCCAACCCCAGGGGAACACTGAAGCTTTCTTT
TRBJ1-2,NA,NA,TRBV10-3,CAISSKLGTTDGYTF,TGTGCCATCAGTAGTAAACTCGGGACGACCGATGGCTACACCTTC
TRBJ1-4,NA,NA,TRBV9,CASSRRGERNEKLFF,TGTGCCAGCAGCCGACGGGGAGAGCGTAATGAAAAACTGTTTTTT
TRBJ1-1,NA,NA,TRBV5-1,CASSLVVAGVGNTEAFF,TGCGCCAGCAGCTTGGTAGTGGCAGGGGTGGGGAACACTGAAGCTTTCTTT
TRBJ1-1,NA,NA,TRBV27,CASSKSQGIVNTEAFF,TGTGCCAGCAGTAAGTCCCAGGGGATCGTGAACACTGAAGCTTTCTTT
TRBJ1-2,NA,NA,TRBV15,CATSRDGGSYGYTF,TGTGCCACCAGCAGAGATGGGGGCAGCTATGGCTACACCTTC
TRBJ1-5,few,TRBD1,TRBV27,CASSRTGSGSNQPQHF,TGTGCCAGCAGCCGGACAGGTAGCGGCAGCAATCAGCCCCAGCATTTT
TRBJ1-1,NA,NA,TRBV6-6,CASSYRGEAEAFF,TGTGCCAGCAGTTACAGGGGAGAAGCTGAAGCTTTCTTT
TRBJ1-1,NA,NA,TRBV29-1,CSVKPREYTEAFF,TGCAGCGTGAAGCCGAGGGAATACACTGAAGCTTTCTTT
TRBJ2-4,NA,NA,TRBV4-1,CASSQVVVKNIQYF,TGCGCCAGCAGCCAAGTCGTCGTCAAAAACATTCAGTACTTC
TRBJ1-2,NA,TRBD1,TRBV15,CATSGETGRSYTF,TGTGCCACCAGCGGTGAGACAGGGCGCAGCTACACCTTC
TRBJ2-1,NA,TRBD2,TRBV7-9,CASSRGPGGDNEQFF,TGTGCCAGCAGCCGAGGACCGGGGGGGGACAATGAGCAGTTCTTC